This TCR beta chain derives from a study of a mutant IDH1 vaccine in newly diagnosed glioma. Whole-study context: Patients received vaccination from 4-6 weeks after radiotherapy alone, or with temozolomide cycles. General study findings and limits: Any relationship between pseudoprogression and changes in top peripheral T cell clonotypes seemed absent.

Time point indicated: week 5, during vaccination. Topical imiquimod accompanied each vaccine dose, which consisted of 300 ug of mutant IDH1 20-mer peptide. Germline V gene data show CDR1 as LNHDA and CDR2 as SQIVND (reference sequence). The CDR3 contains 16 residues. The V gene lost 3 bases and the J gene lost 6 bases, with 20 bases spanning the gap. A remark on this clone: The antigen is undetermined.

Produced via immunoSEQ multiplex PCR; TCRdb's table is partial and in-frame only. The sample has 35,000 or so clones, around 83% seen once; the top ten hold about 24%. The sequencing used PBMCs, collected from a glioma patient whose treatment included an IDH1 peptide vaccine. The rearrangement joins TRBV19 to TRBJ1-1; D is uncertain. This TCR derives from a young man with glioma. CDR3 in amino acids: CASSIRSYSTAAEAFF. CDR3 DNA sequence: TGTGCCAGTAGTATCCGGAGTTACTCAACAGCCGCTGAAGCTTTCTTT.